This T cell receptor (beta chain) was identified during a study of blood T cell repertoires in COVID-19. Study in general: The United States, Italy and Spain were the sources of the acute and convalescent COVID-19 samples. T cells, B-cell-depleted T cells, or PBMCs provided the cDNA or gDNA that served as material.

Germline V gene sequence: CDR1 SGHRS, CDR2 YFSETQ. Trimming removed 4 bases from V and 1 base from J; junction bases left unmatched: 7. CDR3 length: 16 residues. In the source study's methods: Reference gene primer amplification gave nucleated cell count estimates. Measured with immunoSEQ multiplex PCR; TCRdb has only the in-frame clones, and not every one. V and J calls and clone size are copied from that table; D and trimming were computed from the DNA. The profile shows approximately 110,000 clones, 82% of them singletons. The receptor was isolated from a woman aged 80 or older with acute or convalescent COVID-19. The gene calls are TRBV5-1 and TRBJ1-1; 10 bases agree with TRBD1. Material for sequencing was peripheral blood. This CDR3 is CASSLGQGGRNTEAFF. CDR3 bases: TGCGCCAGCAGCCTCGGACAGGGGGGTCGGAACACTGAAGCTTTCTTT.